The entry that follows covers one T cell receptor (beta chain) sequence. Profiling relied on immunoSEQ multiplex PCR, and the TCRdb table lists in-frame clones only, not all of them. The sample holds 80,000 to 95,000 clones, around four fifths seen once. This sample is drawn from a study of PD-L1 blockade in urothelial cancer. Study-wide background: Atezolizumab 1,200 mg was given intravenously every 3 weeks, starting 2014.

Described time point: peripheral blood 6 weeks after treatment start. V trimming: 7 bases; J trimming: 4 bases; junction bases outside the gene matches: 4. Germline assignment: CDR1 ENHRY and CDR2 SYGVKD. The length of the CDR3 is 13 residues. The chain combines TRBV10-3 with TRBJ1-1; TRBD1 agrees at 9 bases. This receptor was identified in a man in his 70s with urothelial cancer. The sample in question was PBMCs, obtained around atezolizumab (anti-PD-L1) treatment. The CDR3 loop is CAINRQGGTEAFF. The CDR3 bases are TGTGCCATCAATAGACAGGGGGGCACTGAAGCTTTCTTT.